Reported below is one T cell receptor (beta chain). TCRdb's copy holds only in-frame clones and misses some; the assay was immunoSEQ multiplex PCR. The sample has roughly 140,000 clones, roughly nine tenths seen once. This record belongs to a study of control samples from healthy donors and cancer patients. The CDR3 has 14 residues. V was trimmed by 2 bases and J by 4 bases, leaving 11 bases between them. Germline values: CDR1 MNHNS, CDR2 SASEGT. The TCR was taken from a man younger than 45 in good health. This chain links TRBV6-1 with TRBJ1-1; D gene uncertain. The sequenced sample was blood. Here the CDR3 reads CASSESFEGTEAFF. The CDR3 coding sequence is TGTGCCAGCAGTGAAAGCTTCGAGGGCACTGAAGCTTTCTTT.